A selection of T cell receptor beta chains follows, all from one sample in a study of Ad26.COV2.S vaccination and SARS-CoV-2 variants. Here immunoSEQ multiplex PCR was the method, and the copy in TCRdb shows in-frame clones only, minus some. The sample shows about 350,000 clones, about 90% of them seen only once. The sequencing here drew on peripheral blood, taken after recovery from COVID-19. The receptors originated from a human donor who had recovered from COVID-19. CDR3s include the opening cysteine and the closing phenylalanine or tryptophan. Fields, in order: V gene, D gene, J gene, clone size, CDR3 DNA, CDR3 protein. The D gene is left open where the match is weak. Clone size is stated in some rows and not others, as once, few, many or a class when expanded.

>TRBV5-1|-|TRBJ1-1|few
TGCGCCAGCAGCTCGAGACGGGCGTCAATGAACACTGAAGCTTTCTTT
CASSSRRASMNTEAFF
>TRBV5-1|-|TRBJ1-4|-
TGCGCCAGCAGCCCAGTTGCAACTAATGAAAAACTGTTTTTT
CASSPVATNEKLFF
>TRBV6-4|-|TRBJ2-3|medium-sized
TGTGCCAGCAGTGATTCCGGGACCTCAGGTTTGGATACGCAGTATTTT
CASSDSGTSGLDTQYF
>TRBV5-4|TRBD2|TRBJ2-7|-
TGTGCCAGCAGCGGCAGGACTAGCTTAGACGAGCAGTACTTC
CASSGRTSLDEQYF
>TRBV2|-|TRBJ1-6|-
TGTGCCAGCAGTGAACAGGACAGTCCCTATAATTCACCCCTCCACTTT
CASSEQDSPYNSPLHF
>TRBV2|-|TRBJ2-7|few
TGTGCCAGCAGTGAAGCGCTTCCCGAGCCCTACGAGCAGTACTTC
CASSEALPEPYEQYF
>TRBV6-5|-|TRBJ2-2|-
TGTGCCAGCAGTCTTCTCGGCGGGGAGCTGTTTTTT
CASSLLGGELFF
>TRBV7-9|TRBD1|TRBJ2-4|-
TGTGCCAGCAGCCCCGGGACAGGGATTTTGTCGCAGTACTTC
CASSPGTGILSQYF
>TRBV19|-|TRBJ1-3|-
TGTGCCAGTAGTATTGAGGGGTCCCGGACAGCCTTGCGACGAAACACCATATATTTT
CASSIEGSRTALRRNTIYF
>TRBV3-1/TRBV3-2|-|TRBJ2-7|few
TGTGCCAGCAGCCAAGCGGGCGGCGAGCAGTACTTC
CASSQAGGEQYF
>TRBV7-9|TRBD1|TRBJ1-5|few
TGTGCCAGCAGCCGGACAGGCCCTGGGAGTCAGCCCCAGCATTTT
CASSRTGPGSQPQHF
>TRBV19|TRBD1|TRBJ1-1|once
TGTGCCAGTAGTGTGACAGGGGCGATGAACACTGAAGCTTTCTTT
CASSVTGAMNTEAFF
>TRBV9|-|TRBJ1-5|once
TGTGCCAGCAGCGGTGGTACTGGGTGGGAGCCCCAGCATTTT
CASSGGTGWEPQHF
>TRBV27|TRBD1|TRBJ2-7|-
TGTGCCAGCATGGACAGGGGCCCCACCTACGAGCAGTACTTC
CASMDRGPTYEQYF
>TRBV5-1|-|TRBJ2-5|-
TGCGCCAGCAGCTCCCTGGACAGTCGGGAGACCCAGTACTTC
CASSSLDSRETQYF
>TRBV7-9|TRBD1|TRBJ2-7|-
TGTGCCAGCAGCTCCCTCTCCGGCAGGGGGCTTTACGAGCAGTACTTC
CASSSLSGRGLYEQYF
>TRBV20-1|-|TRBJ2-3|once
TGCAGTGTTAGCGCCACAGATACGCAGTATTTT
CSVSATDTQYF
>TRBV7-9|TRBD1|TRBJ1-2|-
TGTGCCAGCAGCCACCTACAGGGGGCACAATATGGCTACACCTTC
CASSHLQGAQYGYTF
>TRBV19|-|TRBJ2-7|-
TGTGCCAGTACTTCAGGGGCTTACGAGCAGTACTTC
CASTSGAYEQYF
>TRBV18|-|TRBJ1-1|-
TGTGCCAGCTCCCCCCGGGACGGATTGGACACTGAAGCTTTCTTT
CASSPRDGLDTEAFF
>TRBV9|-|TRBJ1-2|-
TGTGCCAGCAGCGTAGATTCGGGACCGAGGCAGGGTAACTATGGCTACACCTTC
CASSVDSGPRQGNYGYTF
>TRBV27|TRBD1|TRBJ2-7|-
TGTGCCAGCAGTTTGACAGGGATATCCTACGAGCAGTACTTC
CASSLTGISYEQYF
>TRBV29-1|TRBD2|TRBJ2-1|-
TGCAGCGTTGAAGAACAGCGGGGGAGGCAGTTCTTC
CSVEEQRGRQFF
>TRBV11-2|-|TRBJ1-3|-
TGTGCCAGCAACTACGTTTCGGGGGACACCATATATTTT
CASNYVSGDTIYF
>TRBV3-1/TRBV3-2|-|TRBJ2-7|-
TGTGCCAGCAGCCAGGGGAGCGAGTTTATTTACGAGCAGTACTTC
CASSQGSEFIYEQYF
>TRBV20-1|-|TRBJ1-2|-
TGCAGTGTCCAGCTAGGATGGAGGGTCTTC
CSVQLGWRVF
>TRBV12-5|-|TRBJ1-5|-
TGTGCTAGTGGTTCCGGCTTGGGGGGCCATCAGCCCCAGCATTTT
CASGSGLGGHQPQHF
>TRBV3-1/TRBV3-2|-|TRBJ1-1|-
TGTGCCAGCAGCCAAGGGACGCAGAGCACTGAAGCTTTCTTT
CASSQGTQSTEAFF
>TRBV6-5|TRBD1|TRBJ1-1|once
TGTGCCAGCAGTACCCGGACAGGAATCACTGAAGCTTTCTTT
CASSTRTGITEAFF
>TRBV9|-|TRBJ2-1|-
TGTGCCAGCAGTGGCGCCAGGGCCTACAATGAGCAGTTCTTC
CASSGARAYNEQFF
>TRBV13|-|TRBJ2-7|-
TGTGCCAGCAGCTTAATGGCGGCATCCTACGAGCAGTACTTC
CASSLMAASYEQYF
>TRBV5-4|-|TRBJ1-1|-
TGTGCCAGCAGCACCCCTCCGGGGAACACTGAAGCTTTCTTT
CASSTPPGNTEAFF
>TRBV29-1|-|TRBJ1-1|-
TGCAGCGCCGGGGACGGCTATGAAGCTTTCTTT
CSAGDGYEAFF
>TRBV21-1|-|TRBJ2-7|-
TGTGCCAGCAGCAACGCCGGGGACAGGGAAGTACCCTACGAGCAGTACTTC
CASSNAGDREVPYEQYF
>TRBV4-1|-|TRBJ2-6|-
TGCGCCAGCAGCCAAGATACCGTTGCGGGGGCCGGGGCCAACGTCCTGACTTTC
CASSQDTVAGAGANVLTF
>TRBV15|TRBD1|TRBJ2-3|once
TGTGCCACCAGCAGAGATAGAACAGGGGGCACAGATACGCAGTATTTT
CATSRDRTGGTDTQYF
>TRBV19|-|TRBJ2-5|-
TGTGCCAGTAGTATTTTAAACGGGAGAAAAGAGACCCAGTACTTC
CASSILNGRKETQYF